This T cell receptor (beta chain) is from a study of CD8 T cells in ankylosing spondylitis. Findings and caveats of the study: CD8+ disease-linked clones were present at relatively low frequencies in blood. Clones tied to disease were said to be significantly enriched in matched ankylosing spondylitis synovial fluid. The study identified a TCR beta motif of under ten highly homologous variants that appeared characteristic of ankylosing spondylitis blood.

Making the TCR beta libraries involved quantitative 5'-RACE with molecular barcodes. TCRdb ran MiXCR on the 5' RACE reads and lists one entry per CDR3 protein. The sample shows hundreds of thousands of distinct CDR3 sequences, under 20% of them seen only once. The table lists this clonotype with a few counts. What it binds is not known. The germline CDR1 and CDR2 sequences are SNHLY and FYNNEI. CDR3 length: 14 amino acids. Trimming removed 4 bases at V and 7 bases at J, with 14 bases between. This receptor was taken from a male donor with ankylosing spondylitis. The specimen sequenced was blood, either unsorted or a sorted T cell fraction (not recorded which). V is TRBV2 and J is TRBJ2-1, with D tentatively TRBD2 (5 bases). CDR3 in amino acids: CASSGWGAWNEQFF. CDR3 coding DNA: TGTGCCAGCAGTGGGTGGGGAGCTTGGAATGAGCAGTTCTTC.